These 4 T cell receptor beta chains came from one sample sequenced in a study of T-cell memory formation after mild COVID-19. TCRdb re-called the 5' RACE reads through MiXCR, storing one row per CDR3 protein. Among approximately 400,000 distinct CDR3 sequences listed, roughly 18% were seen once. Sequencing was done on a sample of PBMCs or a T cell subset sorted from them (not recorded which). The receptors shown here come from a young man who had mild COVID-19 (a few samples of this study predate the infection). Cell type and time point are not known.

This clonotype was seen at least ten times. The rearrangement links TRBV12-3 or TRBV12-4 to TRBJ2-7; 9 bases are a match to TRBD1. The length of the CDR3 is 16 residues. Unmatched junction bases numbered 9, after V lost 1 base and J lost 5 bases. CDR3 sequence (DNA): TGTGCCAGCAGTTTAGATGGTACAGGGGGCAACGACGAGCAGTACGTC. This translates into CASSLDGTGGNDEQYV.

The chain joins TRBV7-8 to TRBJ1-1; no clear D. CDR3 length: 15 residues. CDR1 and CDR2 from the germline V gene are SGHVS and FQNEAQ. V gave up 0 bases and J gave up 5 bases, with 13 bases separating them. The CDR3: CASSLACCKETEAFF. As DNA, the CDR3 is TGTGCCAGCAGCTTAGCTTGTTGCAAGGAGACTGAAGCTTTCTTT.

This clonotype was observed a handful of times. This chain links TRBV19 with TRBJ1-1; D is undetermined. CDR3 length equals 12 residues. CDR1 and CDR2 (germline): LNHDA, SQIVND (reference sequence). V was shortened by 9 bases and J by 6 bases, with 14 bases between the two germline ends. Here the CDR3 DNA reads TGTGCCAGCGCACCCGGGATATCTGAAGCTTTCTTT. This encodes CASAPGISEAFF.

The chain has TRBV27 and TRBJ2-1, with 8 nucleotides matching TRBD2. V lost 6 bases to trimming and J lost 0 bases; unmatched junction nucleotides: 7. The germline CDR1 and CDR2 sequences are MNHEY and SMNVEV (reference sequence). The CDR3 totals 16 residues. The CDR3 reads CASSRKAGDSYNEQFF. DNA for the CDR3: TGTGCCAGCAGCCGAAAAGCGGGGGACTCCTACAATGAGCAGTTCTTC.